The 17 T cell receptor beta chains below come from one sample, sequenced in a study of T cells after posttransplantation cyclophosphamide. Only in-frame clones appear in the TCRdb table, and some are missing; sequencing was by immunoSEQ multiplex PCR. The sample yields tens of thousands of clones, without any singletons. The sample taken for sequencing was PBMCs. The receptor source for this set is a man aged 25-45 years in good health and a related stem cell transplant donor.

This clone has a count of ten or more. V and J are TRBV19 and TRBJ1-3, with D maybe TRBD1 (6 bases). V was trimmed by 9 bases and J by 0 bases, leaving 15 bases between them. The CDR3 is 15 residues long. CDR1 is LNHDA and CDR2 is SQIVND in the germline V gene (reference sequence). CDR3 sequence reads: CASQTSDSSGNTIYF. As DNA, the CDR3 is TGTGCCAGCCAAACCTCGGACAGCTCTGGAAACACCATATATTTT.

Turning to this clone: The junction and the germline gene differ at one end; a read error may be behind it. This chain uses TRBV27 with TRBJ1-5; 7 bases agree with TRBD1. The CDR3 loop spans 16 amino acids. CDR1 and CDR2 (germline): MNHEY, SMNVEV (reference sequence). In nucleotides, the CDR3 is TGTGCCAGCAGTTTTCAGGGGGGCAGGACTAAATCAGCCCCAGCATTT. It codes for CASSFQGGRTKSAPAF.

This clone showed up many times. The genes are TRBV25-1 and TRBJ2-7; D is unclear. Germline lookup yields CDR1 MGHDK and CDR2 SYGVNS. The CDR3 has 11 amino acids. Trimming removed 8 bases from V and 5 bases from J, with 10 bases in between. CDR3 DNA: TGTGCCAGCGCGGCCTTGAACGAGCAGTACTTC. Its translation is CASAALNEQYF.

This clone was picked up a small number of times. The gene calls are TRBV11-2 and TRBJ2-2, with 10 positions matching TRBD1. Germline V gene sequence: CDR1 SGHAT, CDR2 FQNNGV. The CDR3 runs to 16 residues. V dropped 2 bases and J dropped 1; count of bases not matched to a gene: 1. CDR3 residues: CASSLWDRGNTGELFF. CDR3 in DNA: TGTGCCAGCAGCTTATGGGACAGGGGGAACACCGGGGAGCTGTTTTTT.

This clone was seen at least ten times. The chain couples TRBV5-4 to TRBJ2-3, with 10 bases lining up with TRBD2. CDR1 is SGHNT, CDR2 YYREEE, per germline (reference sequence). The CDR3 has 17 residues. V trimming: 4 bases; J trimming: 1 base; junction bases outside the gene matches: 9. The CDR3 region is CASSGGLAGVRTDTQYF. CDR3 DNA sequence: TGTGCCAGCAGCGGGGGGCTAGCGGGGGTTCGCACAGATACGCAGTATTTT.

This clone was recorded many times. This chain connects TRBV2 to TRBJ1-5, with unresolved D. There are 14 residues in the CDR3. Germline CDR1 and CDR2: SNHLY and FYNNEI. Trimming took 4 bases from V and 5 from J, leaving 12 bases between them. The CDR3: CASSAEGWYQPQHF. As DNA, the CDR3 is TGTGCCAGCAGTGCGGAAGGGTGGTATCAGCCCCAGCATTTT.

This clone was counted at least ten times. The V and J genes are TRBV7-3 and TRBJ1-2; perhaps TRBD1 as D (6 bases). The ends were cut back, 3 bases at V and 8 bases at J, with 13 bases in the middle. Germline-derived CDR1 and CDR2 are SGHTA and FQGTGA. This CDR3 has 13 amino acids. The DNA of the CDR3 is TGTGCCAGCAGCTTGGGCAGGGGAGTCGGCTACACCTTC. It yields the protein CASSLGRGVGYTF.

At least ten counts were recorded for this clone. The V and J genes are TRBV2 and TRBJ1-2, with no clear D. Deletions cut 3 bases from V and 4 bases from J, with 21 bases between. This CDR3 has 17 residues. Germline loops: CDR1 SNHLY, CDR2 FYNNEI. The DNA for the CDR3 is TGTGCCAGCAGTGAGAGGTCAGCGATCCTCGACCGCTATGGCTACACCTTC. It is translated as CASSERSAILDRYGYTF. Full variable domain (remainder filled in from reference TRBV2 and TRBJ1-2): EPEVTQTPSHQVTQMGQEVILRCVPISNHLYFYWYRQILGQKVEFLVSFYNNEISEKSEIFDDQFSVERPDGSNFTLKIRSTKLEDSAMYFCASSERSAILDRYGYTFGSGTRLTVV.

This clone was picked up many times. The chain has TRBV19 and TRBJ1-5, with TRBD1 matching 10 bases. The CDR3 length is 16 residues. Per the germline V gene, CDR1 is LNHDA and CDR2 is SQIVND (reference sequence). The V gene end was trimmed by 1 base and the J gene end by 6 bases; junction bases not matched to a gene: 6. CDR3 bases: TGTGCCAGTAGTATAGTTCCCGGGACAGGGGTTCAGCCCCAGCATTTT. As protein: CASSIVPGTGVQPQHF.

This clone was counted ten times or more. The chain couples TRBV5-1 to TRBJ2-4; tentative D call: TRBD1 (6 bases). This CDR3 is 14 amino acids long. Germline CDR1 and CDR2: SGHRS and YFSETQ. V was cut by 0 bases and J by 5 bases, with 9 bases left in between. CDR3 region: CASSLGGPQNIQYF. DNA for the CDR3: TGCGCCAGCAGCTTGGGGGGGCCGCAAAACATTCAGTACTTC.

This clone was seen at least ten times. A junction boundary mismatches the germline segment, possibly from a read error. The chain carries TRBV10-3 and TRBJ1-5, with D possibly being TRBD1 (5 bases). The V gene's germline CDR1 is ENHRY and CDR2 SYGVKD. The CDR3 extends over 14 amino acids. For the CDR3, the DNA is TGTGCCAGCAGTCGGGGGGGGTTTGATCAGCCCCAGCATTTT. Translated: CASSRGGFDQPQHF.

There are many counts of this clone. This chain joins TRBV5-6 and TRBJ2-1; D possibly corresponds to TRBD2 (6 bases). The V gene's germline CDR1 is SGHDT and CDR2 YYEEEE. There are 12 residues in the CDR3. The V end was cut by 2 bases, the J end by 8 bases, with 8 bases between. The CDR3 nucleotides are TGTGCCAGCAGCTTAACTAGCTATGAGCAGTTCTTC. It specifies CASSLTSYEQFF. The whole variable domain, remainder taken from reference TRBV5-6 and TRBJ2-1, is DAGVTQSPTHLIKTRGQQVTLRCSPKSGHDTVSWYQQALGQGPQFIFQYYEEEERQRGNFPDRFSGHQFPNYSSELNVNALLLGDSALYLCASSLTSYEQFFGPGTRLTVL.

This clone was detected ten times or more. The V call is TRBV5-4, the J call TRBJ2-6; D unclear. The V end lost 0 bases, the J end lost 0 bases, and 7 bases lay between the germline ends. The CDR3 consists of 16 residues. The germline gives CDR1 SGHNT, CDR2 YYREEE (reference sequence). CDR3 sequence reads: CASSLERFSGANVLTF. CDR3 nucleotide sequence: TGTGCCAGCAGCTTGGAGAGGTTCTCTGGGGCCAACGTCCTGACTTTC.

This clone was found a few times. This sequence joins TRBV9 and TRBJ2-7; 8 bases map to TRBD1. The J segment lost 2 bases and the V segment lost 2 bases, leaving 9 bases of the junction unmatched. Looked up from germline, CDR1 is SGDLS and CDR2 is YYNGEE. The CDR3 spans 16 residues. The CDR3: CASSVEPGQGPYEQYF. The CDR3 nucleotides read TGTGCCAGCAGCGTGGAACCTGGACAGGGACCCTACGAGCAGTACTTC.

This clone was picked up a small number of times. The chain recombines TRBV5-1 with TRBJ2-5; 8 bases align to TRBD2. Germline CDR1 reads SGHRS; CDR2 reads YFSETQ. The trim removed 6 bases at V and 7 bases at J, leaving 23 bases unmatched. The CDR3 spans 18 residues. The CDR3, as DNA: TGCGCCAGCACCCCCCTTCCCCCGGGACTAGACTATTTCGGGACCCAGTACTTC. Its protein product is CASTPLPPGLDYFGTQYF.

This clone was detected a few times. The chain couples TRBV7-6 to TRBJ2-2; 9 bases are a match to TRBD1. This CDR3 comprises 16 residues. The V segment lost 1 base and the J segment 7 bases; nucleotides outside the gene matches: 7. The V gene's germline CDR1 is SGHVS and CDR2 FNYEAQ. The CDR3 sequence is CASSLEQGAKNGELFF. In nucleotides, the CDR3 is TGTGCCAGCAGCTTAGAACAGGGGGCGAAAAACGGGGAGCTGTTTTTT.

At least ten counts were recorded for this clone. One junction end disagrees with the germline gene, perhaps due to a read error. The J gene is TRBJ1-2, the V gene TRBV4-2; 8 bases line up with TRBD1. Looked up from germline, CDR1 is LGHNA and CDR2 is YNFKEQ. This CDR3 has 15 amino acids. The CDR3 reads CASSKEPLQGDGYTF. The DNA of the CDR3 is TGTGCCAGCAGCAAAGAACCGTTACAGGGGGATGGCTACACCTTC.